The sequence of this TCR beta chain was determined in a study of T cells in Graves' hyperthyroidism and ophthalmopathy. As for the study in general: Peripheral blood was obtained at initial diagnosis, preceding any treatment. Points from the study as a whole: From stable hyperthyroidism, ophthalmopathy was separated by a 13 V-J model.

Germline CDR1 reads MDHEN; CDR2 reads SYDVKM. The J segment lost 6 bases and the V segment lost 2 bases, leaving 6 bases of the junction unmatched. This CDR3 has 15 amino acids. At least ten counts were recorded for this clonotype. What it binds is not known. Investigators excluded patients with uncontrolled infection, other autoimmune disease, pregnancy or lactation. Fresh peripheral blood, 8 to 10 ml, was the source of the PBMCs. TCR beta CDR3 regions were amplified from RNA. With the HTBI primer set, the TCR CDR3 went through a first round of RT-PCR. A single record per CDR3 protein comes from TCRdb applying MiXCR to the multiplex PCR reads. The sample includes fewer than 40,000 distinct CDR3 sequences, around 52% of them seen just once.

The sequence was obtained from a middle-aged woman with Graves' ophthalmopathy. The source material was blood. This rearrangement joins TRBV28 to TRBJ2-1; 8 bases align to TRBD2. The CDR3 nucleotides are TGTGCCAGCAGTTTAGCAGCGGGAGAATTCAATGAGCAGTTCTTC. This codes for CASSLAAGEFNEQFF.